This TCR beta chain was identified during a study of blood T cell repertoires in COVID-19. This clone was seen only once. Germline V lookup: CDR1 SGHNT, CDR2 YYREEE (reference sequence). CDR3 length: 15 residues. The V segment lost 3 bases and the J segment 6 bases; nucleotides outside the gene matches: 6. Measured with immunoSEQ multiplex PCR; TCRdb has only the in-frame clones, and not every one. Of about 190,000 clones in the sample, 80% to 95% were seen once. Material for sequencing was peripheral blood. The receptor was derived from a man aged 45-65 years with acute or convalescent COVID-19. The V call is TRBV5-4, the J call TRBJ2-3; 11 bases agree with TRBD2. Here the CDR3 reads CASSSGLADRDTQYF. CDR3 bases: TGTGCCAGCAGCTCGGGACTAGCGGACCGGGATACGCAGTATTTT.